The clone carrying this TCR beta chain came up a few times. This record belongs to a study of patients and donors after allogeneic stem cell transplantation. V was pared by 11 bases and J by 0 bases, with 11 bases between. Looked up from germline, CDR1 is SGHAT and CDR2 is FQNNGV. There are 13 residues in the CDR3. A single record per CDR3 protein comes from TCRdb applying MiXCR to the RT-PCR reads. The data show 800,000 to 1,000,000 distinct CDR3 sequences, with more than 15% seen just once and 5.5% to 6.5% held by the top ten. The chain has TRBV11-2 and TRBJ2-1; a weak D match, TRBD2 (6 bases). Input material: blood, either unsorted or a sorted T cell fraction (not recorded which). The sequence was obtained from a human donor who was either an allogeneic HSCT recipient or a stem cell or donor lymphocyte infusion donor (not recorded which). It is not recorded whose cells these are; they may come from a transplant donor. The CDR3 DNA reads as TGTGCCTGCCGACTAGGCTCCTACAATGAGCAGTTCTTC. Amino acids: CACRLGSYNEQFF.